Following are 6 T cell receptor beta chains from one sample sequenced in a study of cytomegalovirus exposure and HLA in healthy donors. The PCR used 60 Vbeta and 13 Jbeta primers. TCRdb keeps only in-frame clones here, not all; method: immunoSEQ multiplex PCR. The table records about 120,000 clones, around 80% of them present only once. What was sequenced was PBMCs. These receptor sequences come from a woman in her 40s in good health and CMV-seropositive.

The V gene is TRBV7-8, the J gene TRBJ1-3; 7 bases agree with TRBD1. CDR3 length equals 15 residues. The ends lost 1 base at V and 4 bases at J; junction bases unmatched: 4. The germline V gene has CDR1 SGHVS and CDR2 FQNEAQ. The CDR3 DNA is TGTGCCAGCAGCTTAGGGCAGGGGGACGGAAACACCATATATTTT. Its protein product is CASSLGQGDGNTIYF.

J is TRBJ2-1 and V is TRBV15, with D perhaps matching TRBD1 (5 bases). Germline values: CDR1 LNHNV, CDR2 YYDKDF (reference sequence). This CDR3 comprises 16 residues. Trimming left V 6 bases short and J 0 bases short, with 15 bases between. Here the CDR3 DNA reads TGTGCCACCAGTCACTTCAGGGCGAGCTCCTACAATGAGCAGTTCTTC. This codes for CATSHFRASSYNEQFF.

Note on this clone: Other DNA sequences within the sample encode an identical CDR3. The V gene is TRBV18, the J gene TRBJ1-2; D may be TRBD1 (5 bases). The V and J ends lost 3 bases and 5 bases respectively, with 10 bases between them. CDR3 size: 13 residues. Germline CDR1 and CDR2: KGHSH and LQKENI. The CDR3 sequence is CASSPPGGYGYTF. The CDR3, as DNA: TGTGCCAGCTCACCCCCGGGGGGGTATGGCTACACCTTC.

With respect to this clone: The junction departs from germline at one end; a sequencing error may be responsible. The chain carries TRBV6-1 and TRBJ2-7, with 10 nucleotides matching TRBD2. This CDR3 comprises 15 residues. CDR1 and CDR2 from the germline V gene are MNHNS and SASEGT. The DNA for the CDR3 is TGTGCCAGCAGAGCCGGGACTAGCGAGACCTACCAGCAGTACTTC. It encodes CASRAGTSETYQQYF.

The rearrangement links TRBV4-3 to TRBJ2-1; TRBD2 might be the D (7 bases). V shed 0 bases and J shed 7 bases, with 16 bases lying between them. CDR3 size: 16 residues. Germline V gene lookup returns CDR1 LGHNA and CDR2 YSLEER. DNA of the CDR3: TGCGCCAGCAGCCAAGAATGGAGGGGGGGGCGGAATGAGCAGTTCTTC. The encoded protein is CASSQEWRGGRNEQFF.

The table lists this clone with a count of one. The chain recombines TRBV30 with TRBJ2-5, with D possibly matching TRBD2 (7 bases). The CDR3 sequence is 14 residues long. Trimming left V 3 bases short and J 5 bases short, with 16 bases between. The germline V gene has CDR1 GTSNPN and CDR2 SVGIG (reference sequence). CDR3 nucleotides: TGTGCCTGGAGGAAAGTGGGGGGGGCCGAGACCCAGTACTTC. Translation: CAWRKVGGAETQYF.